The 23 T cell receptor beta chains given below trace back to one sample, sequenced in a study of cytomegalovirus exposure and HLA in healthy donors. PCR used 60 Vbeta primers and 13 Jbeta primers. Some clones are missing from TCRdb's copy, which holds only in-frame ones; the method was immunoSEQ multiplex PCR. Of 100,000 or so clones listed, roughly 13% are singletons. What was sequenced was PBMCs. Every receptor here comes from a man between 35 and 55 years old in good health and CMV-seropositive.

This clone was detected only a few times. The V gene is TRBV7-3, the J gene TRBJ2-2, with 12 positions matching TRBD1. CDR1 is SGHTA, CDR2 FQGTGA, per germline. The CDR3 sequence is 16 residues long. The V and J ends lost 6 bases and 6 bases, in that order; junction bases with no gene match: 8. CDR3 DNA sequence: TGTGCCAGCAGTTACTCGGGACAGGGGGCCTCCGGGGAGCTGTTTTTT. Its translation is CASSYSGQGASGELFF. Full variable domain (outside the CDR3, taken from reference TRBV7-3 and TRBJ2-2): GAGVSQTPSNKVTEKGKYVELRCDPISGHTALYWYRQSLGQGPEFLIYFQGTGAADDSGLPNDRFFAVRPEGSVSTLKIQRTERGDSAVYLCASSYSGQGASGELFFGEGSRLTVL.

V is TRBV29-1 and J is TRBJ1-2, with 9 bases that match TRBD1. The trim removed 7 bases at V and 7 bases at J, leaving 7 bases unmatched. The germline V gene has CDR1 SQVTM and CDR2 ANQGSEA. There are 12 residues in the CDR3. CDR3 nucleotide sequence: TGCAGCGGCGTTTCGGACAGGGGTGGCTACACCTTC. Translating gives CSGVSDRGGYTF.

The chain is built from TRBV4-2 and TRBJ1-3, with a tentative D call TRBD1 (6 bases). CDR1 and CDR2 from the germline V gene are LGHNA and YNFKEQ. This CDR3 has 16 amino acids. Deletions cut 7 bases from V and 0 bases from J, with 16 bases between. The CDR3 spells CASNPGNRASGNTIYF. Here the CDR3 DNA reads TGTGCCAGCAACCCGGGAAACAGGGCCTCTGGAAACACCATATATTTT.

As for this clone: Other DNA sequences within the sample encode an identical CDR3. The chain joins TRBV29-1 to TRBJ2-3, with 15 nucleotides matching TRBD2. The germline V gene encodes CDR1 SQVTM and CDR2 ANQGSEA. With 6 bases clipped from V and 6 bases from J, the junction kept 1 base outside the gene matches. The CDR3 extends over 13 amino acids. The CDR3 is CSVGLAGGDTQYF. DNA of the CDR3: TGCAGCGTCGGACTAGCGGGAGGGGATACGCAGTATTTT.

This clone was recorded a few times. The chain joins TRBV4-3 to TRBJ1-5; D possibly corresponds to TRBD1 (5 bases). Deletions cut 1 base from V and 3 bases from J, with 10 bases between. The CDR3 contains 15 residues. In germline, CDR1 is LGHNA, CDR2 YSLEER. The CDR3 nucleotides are TGCGCCAGCAGCCAAGTGCAGGGTTCCAATCAGCCCCAGCATTTT. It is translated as CASSQVQGSNQPQHF.

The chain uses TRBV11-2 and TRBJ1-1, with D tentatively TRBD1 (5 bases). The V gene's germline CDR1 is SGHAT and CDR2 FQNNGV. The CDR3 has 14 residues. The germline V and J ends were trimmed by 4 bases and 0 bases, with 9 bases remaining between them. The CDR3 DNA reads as TGTGCCAGCAGCTACGACAGCTTGAACACTGAAGCTTTCTTT. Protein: CASSYDSLNTEAFF.

DNA for the CDR3: TGTGCCAGCAGGGTGACAGGGCTGGGGTACGAGCAGTACTTC. Translated: CASRVTGLGYEQYF. The chain recombines TRBV6-1 with TRBJ2-7, with 7 bases matching TRBD1. The CDR3 length is 14 residues. Trimming took 6 bases from V and 4 from J; bases not matched to a gene: 9. CDR1 and CDR2 (germline): MNHNS, SASEGT.

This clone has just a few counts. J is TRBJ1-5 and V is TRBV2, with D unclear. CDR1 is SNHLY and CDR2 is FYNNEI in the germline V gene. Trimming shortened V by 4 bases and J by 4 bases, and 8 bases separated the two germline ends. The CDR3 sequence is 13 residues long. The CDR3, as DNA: TGTGCCAGCAGTGGGCAGTATAATCAGCCCCAGCATTTT. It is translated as CASSGQYNQPQHF.

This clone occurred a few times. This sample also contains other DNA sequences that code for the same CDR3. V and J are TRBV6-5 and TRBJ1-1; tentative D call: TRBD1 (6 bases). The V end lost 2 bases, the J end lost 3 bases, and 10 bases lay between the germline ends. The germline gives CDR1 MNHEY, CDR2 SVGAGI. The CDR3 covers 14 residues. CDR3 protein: CASSYQGRDTEAFF. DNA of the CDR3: TGTGCCAGCAGTTACCAGGGGCGCGACACTGAAGCTTTCTTT.

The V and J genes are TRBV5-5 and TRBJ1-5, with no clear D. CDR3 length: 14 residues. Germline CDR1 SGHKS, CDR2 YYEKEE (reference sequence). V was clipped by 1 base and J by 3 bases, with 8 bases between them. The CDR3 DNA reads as TGTGCCAGCAGCTTGAGTGCGAACAATCAGCCCCAGCATTTT. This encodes CASSLSANNQPQHF.

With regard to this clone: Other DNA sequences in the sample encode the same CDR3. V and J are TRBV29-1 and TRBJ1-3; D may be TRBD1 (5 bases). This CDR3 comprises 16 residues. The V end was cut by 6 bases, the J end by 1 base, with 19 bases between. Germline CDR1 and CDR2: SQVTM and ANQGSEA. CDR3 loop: CSVSLLSDISGNTIYF. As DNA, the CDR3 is TGCAGCGTCTCCTTGCTATCGGACATATCTGGAAACACCATATATTTT. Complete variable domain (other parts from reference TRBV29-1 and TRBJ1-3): SAVISQKPSRDICQRGTSLTIQCQVDSQVTMMFWYRQQPGQSLTLIATANQGSEATYESGFVIDKFPISRPNLTFSTLTVSNMSPEDSSIYLCSVSLLSDISGNTIYFGEGSWLTVV.

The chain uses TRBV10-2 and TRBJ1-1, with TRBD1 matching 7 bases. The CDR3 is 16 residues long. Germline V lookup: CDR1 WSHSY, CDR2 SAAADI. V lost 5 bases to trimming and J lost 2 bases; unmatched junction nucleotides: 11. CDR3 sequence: CASSSWLDRANTEAFF. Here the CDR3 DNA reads TGCGCCAGCAGTAGCTGGCTCGACAGGGCTAACACTGAAGCTTTCTTT.

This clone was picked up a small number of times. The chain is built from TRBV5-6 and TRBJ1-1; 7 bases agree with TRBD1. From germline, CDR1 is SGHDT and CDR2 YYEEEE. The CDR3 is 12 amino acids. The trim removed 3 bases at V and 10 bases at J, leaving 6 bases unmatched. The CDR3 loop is CASSSTGEPAFF. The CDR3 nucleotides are TGTGCCAGCAGCTCTACAGGGGAACCAGCTTTCTTT.

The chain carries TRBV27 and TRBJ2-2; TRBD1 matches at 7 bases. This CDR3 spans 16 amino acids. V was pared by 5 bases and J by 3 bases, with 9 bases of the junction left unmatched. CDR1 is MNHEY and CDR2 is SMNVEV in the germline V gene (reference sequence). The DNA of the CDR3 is TGTGCCAGCAGTCGTCTGGGACAGTTTGACACCGGGGAGCTGTTTTTT. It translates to CASSRLGQFDTGELFF.

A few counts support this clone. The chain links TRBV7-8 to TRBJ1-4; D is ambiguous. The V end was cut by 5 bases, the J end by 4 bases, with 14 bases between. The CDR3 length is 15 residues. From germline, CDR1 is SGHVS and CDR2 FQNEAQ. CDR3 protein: CASSPFSRNNEKLFF. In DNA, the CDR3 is TGTGCCAGCAGCCCGTTTTCGCGGAATAATGAAAAACTGTTTTTT.

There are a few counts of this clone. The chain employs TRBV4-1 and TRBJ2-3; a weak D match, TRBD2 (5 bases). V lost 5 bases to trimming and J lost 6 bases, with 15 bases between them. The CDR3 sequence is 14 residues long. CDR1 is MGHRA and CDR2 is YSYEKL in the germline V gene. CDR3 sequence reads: CASSSVGELDTQYF. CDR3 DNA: TGCGCCAGCAGCTCCGTCGGGGAATTGGATACGCAGTATTTT.

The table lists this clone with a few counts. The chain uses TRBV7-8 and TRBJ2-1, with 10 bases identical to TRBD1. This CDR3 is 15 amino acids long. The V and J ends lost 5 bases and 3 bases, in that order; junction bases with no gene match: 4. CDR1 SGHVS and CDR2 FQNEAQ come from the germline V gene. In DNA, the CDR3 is TGTGCCAGCAGCGACAGGGGGCAGGTCTACAATGAGCAGTTCTTC. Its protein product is CASSDRGQVYNEQFF.

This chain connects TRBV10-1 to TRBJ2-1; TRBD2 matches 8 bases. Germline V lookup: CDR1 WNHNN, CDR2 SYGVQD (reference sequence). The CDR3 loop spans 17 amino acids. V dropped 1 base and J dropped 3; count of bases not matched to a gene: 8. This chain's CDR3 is CASSEWPSGSYYNEQFF. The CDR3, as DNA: TGCGCCAGCAGTGAGTGGCCTAGCGGGTCATACTACAATGAGCAGTTCTTC.

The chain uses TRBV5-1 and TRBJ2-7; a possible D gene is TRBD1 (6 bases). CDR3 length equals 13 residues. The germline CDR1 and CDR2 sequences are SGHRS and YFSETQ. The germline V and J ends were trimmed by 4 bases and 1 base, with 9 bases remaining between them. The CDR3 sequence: CASSRDTSYEQYF. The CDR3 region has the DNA TGCGCCAGCAGCCGGGACACTTCCTACGAGCAGTACTTC.

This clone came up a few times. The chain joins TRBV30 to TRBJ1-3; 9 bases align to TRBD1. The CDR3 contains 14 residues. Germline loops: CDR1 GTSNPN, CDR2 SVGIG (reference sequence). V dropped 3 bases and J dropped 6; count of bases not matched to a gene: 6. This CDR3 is CAWSKGQGVNTIYF. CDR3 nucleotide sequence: TGTGCCTGGAGCAAGGGACAGGGCGTAAACACCATATATTTT.

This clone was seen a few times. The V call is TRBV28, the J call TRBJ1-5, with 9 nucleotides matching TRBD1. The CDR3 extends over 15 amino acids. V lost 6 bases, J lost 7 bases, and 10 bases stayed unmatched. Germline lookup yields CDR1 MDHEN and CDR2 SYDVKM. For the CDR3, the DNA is TGTGCCAGCAGATGGACAGGGGAGGTGGTCCAGCCCCAGCATTTT. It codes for CASRWTGEVVQPQHF.

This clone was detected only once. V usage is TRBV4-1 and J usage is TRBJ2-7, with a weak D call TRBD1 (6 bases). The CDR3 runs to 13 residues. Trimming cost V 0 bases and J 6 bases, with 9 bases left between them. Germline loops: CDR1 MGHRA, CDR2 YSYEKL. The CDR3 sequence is CASSQDWGREQYF. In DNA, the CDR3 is TGCGCCAGCAGCCAAGATTGGGGGCGCGAGCAGTACTTC.

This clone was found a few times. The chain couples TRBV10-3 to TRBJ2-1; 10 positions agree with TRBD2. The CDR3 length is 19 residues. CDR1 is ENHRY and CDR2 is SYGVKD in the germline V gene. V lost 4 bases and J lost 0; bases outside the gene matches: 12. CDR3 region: CAISGPPSGSFSSYNEQFF. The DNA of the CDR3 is TGTGCCATCAGTGGCCCCCCTAGCGGGAGTTTTAGCTCCTACAATGAGCAGTTCTTC.